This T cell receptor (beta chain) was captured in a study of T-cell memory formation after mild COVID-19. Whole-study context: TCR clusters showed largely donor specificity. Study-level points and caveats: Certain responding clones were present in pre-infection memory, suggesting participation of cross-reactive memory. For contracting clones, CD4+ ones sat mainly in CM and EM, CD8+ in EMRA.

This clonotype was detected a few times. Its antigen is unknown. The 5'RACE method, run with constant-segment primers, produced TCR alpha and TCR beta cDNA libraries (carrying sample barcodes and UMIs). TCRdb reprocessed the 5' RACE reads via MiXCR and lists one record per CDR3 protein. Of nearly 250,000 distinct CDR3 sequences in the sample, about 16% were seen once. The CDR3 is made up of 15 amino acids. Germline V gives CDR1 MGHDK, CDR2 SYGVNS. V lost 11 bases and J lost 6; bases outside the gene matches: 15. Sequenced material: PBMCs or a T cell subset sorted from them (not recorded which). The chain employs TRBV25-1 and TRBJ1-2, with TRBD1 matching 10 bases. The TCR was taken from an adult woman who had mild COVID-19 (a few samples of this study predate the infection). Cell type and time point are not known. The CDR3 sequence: CAGPDRGRGEDGYTF. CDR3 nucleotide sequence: TGTGCCGGGCCCGACAGGGGGCGCGGGGAGGATGGCTACACCTTC.